This note documents a single T cell receptor beta chain sequence. The data derive from a study of blood T cell repertoires in COVID-19. Study-wide background: Sites in the United States, Italy and Spain provided acute and convalescent COVID-19 samples.

Method: immunoSEQ multiplex PCR; TCRdb's copy keeps in-frame clones and lacks some. Seen here are about 71,000 clones, approximately 90% observed once, and the top ten hold 5% to 5.5%. Sample: peripheral blood. The clonotype comes from a woman between 18 and 29 years old with acute or convalescent COVID-19.

In nucleotides, the CDR3 is TGTGCCAGCAGCTTAGATCTAGGTGTCAGCGGGGGAACCTCCTACGAGCAGTACTTC. As protein: CASSLDLGVSGGTSYEQYF. The rearrangement uses TRBV7-8 and TRBJ2-7; TRBD2 matches at 8 bases. The CDR3 sequence is 19 residues long. Germline V lookup: CDR1 SGHVS, CDR2 FQNEAQ. With 1 base clipped from V and 0 bases from J, the junction kept 14 bases outside the gene matches.